These 11 T cell receptor beta chains share one sample of origin, sequenced in a study of blood T cell repertoires in COVID-19. The table came from immunoSEQ multiplex PCR; TCRdb's copy has only in-frame clones and leaves some out. The sample holds tens of thousands of clones, about 88% seen once. The sample was peripheral blood. Source of these receptors: a human donor in a cohort sampled during active COVID-19.

The sample holds one count of this clone. The chain carries TRBV27 and TRBJ1-2; 7 nucleotides align to TRBD1. Germline V gene lookup returns CDR1 MNHEY and CDR2 SMNVEV (reference sequence). V lost 8 bases to trimming and J lost 0 bases; unmatched junction nucleotides: 3. The CDR3 is made up of 13 amino acids. CDR3 coding DNA: TGTGCCAGCCGCAGGGGGACTAACTATGGCTACACCTTC. It encodes CASRRGTNYGYTF.

V is TRBV5-1 and J is TRBJ2-1, with TRBD2 matching over 9 bases. Trimming removed 2 bases from V and 7 bases from J; junction bases left unmatched: 10. CDR3 length: 16 amino acids. Germline V gives CDR1 SGHRS, CDR2 YFSETQ. The CDR3 DNA reads TGCGCCAGCAGCTTCCTGGGTGGGACTAGCAATAATGAGCAGTTCTTC. It specifies CASSFLGGTSNNEQFF. The full variable domain, completed using reference TRBV5-1 and TRBJ2-1, is KAGVTQTPRYLIKTRGQQVTLSCSPISGHRSVSWYQQTPGQGLQFLFEYFSETQRNKGNFPGRFSGRQFSNSRSEMNVSTLELGDSALYLCASSFLGGTSNNEQFFGPGTRLTVL.

The CDR3 coding sequence is TGCGCCAGCTCTAGCGACAGATTCCAAGAGACCCAGTACTTC. It translates to CASSSDRFQETQYF. J is TRBJ2-5 and V is TRBV10-2; a weak D match, TRBD2 (6 bases). Germline-derived CDR1 and CDR2 are WSHSY and SAAADI. The ends were cut back, 8 bases at V and 1 base at J, with 14 bases in the middle. This CDR3 is built from 14 residues.

This clone has only one observation. This rearrangement joins TRBV28 to TRBJ1-1; TRBD1 might be the D (6 bases). The V gene's germline CDR1 is MDHEN and CDR2 SYDVKM. The CDR3 has 13 amino acids. With 8 bases removed from V and 5 bases from J, the gap between germline ends came to 15 bases. The CDR3 is CASPGSQGTEAFF. CDR3 DNA sequence: TGTGCCAGCCCCGGGTCCCAGGGGACTGAAGCTTTCTTT.

This clone was observed a handful of times. The chain joins TRBV5-6 to TRBJ2-2, with TRBD2 matching 11 bases. CDR3 size: 18 residues. Per germline, CDR1 SGHDT and CDR2 YYEEEE. Germline trimming cut 7 bases from V and 1 base from J; bases unmatched to any gene: 12. The CDR3 reads CASGRKVAGGQNTGELFF. Written as DNA, the CDR3 is TGTGCCAGCGGCAGAAAGGTAGCGGGAGGGCAGAACACCGGGGAGCTGTTTTTT.

Only one count was recorded for this clone. The chain uses TRBV19 and TRBJ1-1; TRBD1 matches 7 bases. The germline CDR1 and CDR2 sequences are LNHDA and SQIVND (reference sequence). CDR3 length: 14 amino acids. After removal of 3 bases from V and 1 base from J, the junction contained 2 bases not matched to a gene. In DNA, the CDR3 is TGTGCCAGTAGTATTCGACAGGGGAACACTGAAGCTTTCTTT. It encodes CASSIRQGNTEAFF.

This chain connects TRBV4-1 to TRBJ2-1; TRBD1 matches 9 bases. CDR1 and CDR2 (germline): MGHRA, YSYEKL. Unmatched junction bases numbered 4, after V lost 1 base and J lost 6 bases. CDR3 length: 15 amino acids. CDR3 sequence: CASSQVGTGSNEQFF. Written as DNA, the CDR3 is TGCGCCAGCAGCCAAGTAGGGACAGGGAGCAATGAGCAGTTCTTC.

V gene TRBV5-1 combines with J gene TRBJ2-2, with D perhaps TRBD2 (6 bases). The CDR3 has 15 amino acids. In germline, CDR1 is SGHRS, CDR2 YFSETQ. V was clipped by 3 bases and J by 4 bases, with 13 bases between them. CDR3 residues: CASSWTGVGTGELFF. The CDR3 DNA is TGCGCCAGCAGCTGGACGGGGGTGGGCACCGGGGAGCTGTTTTTT.

The chain links TRBV19 to TRBJ1-2; 7 bases fit TRBD1. The CDR3 has 14 amino acids. Germline-derived CDR1 and CDR2 are LNHDA and SQIVND (reference sequence). V trimming: 6 bases; J trimming: 5 bases; junction bases outside the gene matches: 9. The CDR3 reads CASSILSGGYGYTF. In DNA, the CDR3 is TGTGCCAGTAGCATACTCTCAGGGGGATATGGCTACACCTTC.

The chain links TRBV5-1 to TRBJ2-7, with 9 bases aligning to TRBD2. The trim removed 0 bases at V and 6 bases at J, leaving 4 bases unmatched. Germline V gives CDR1 SGHRS, CDR2 YFSETQ. This CDR3 has 14 amino acids. This CDR3 reads CASSLVLAGPEQYF. CDR3 DNA: TGCGCCAGCAGCTTGGTTCTAGCGGGACCCGAGCAGTACTTC.

This clone was picked up one time. This chain uses TRBV7-6 with TRBJ1-6; D possibly corresponds to TRBD1 (5 bases). Between the trimmed V and J ends, which lost 8 bases and 0 bases, there was a span of 8 bases. The CDR3 runs 14 residues. Germline CDR1 and CDR2: SGHVS and FNYEAQ. Written as DNA, the CDR3 is TGTGCCAGCGGGGCTAGCTCCTATAATTCACCCCTCCACTTT. Its translation is CASGASSYNSPLHF.